The clone carrying this TCR beta chain was counted a few times. Its target is unknown. Lactation, pregnancy, other autoimmune disease or uncontrolled infection led to exclusion of patients. Diagnostic decisions used clinical symptoms, serum thyroxine and TRAb, thyroid ultrasound and orbital computed tomography. These data belong to a study of T cells in Graves' hyperthyroidism and ophthalmopathy. Points from the study as a whole: Through a model of 13 V-J features, ophthalmopathy was separated from stable hyperthyroidism. Most expanded thyroid clonotypes above 0.001 also appeared in blood.

Authors of the study amplified TCR beta CDR3 regions from RNA transcripts. HTBI primers were the set used in a first-round RT-PCR of the TCR CDR3. MiXCR was run by TCRdb on the multiplex PCR reads, yielding one entry per CDR3 protein. In the table there are hundreds of thousands of distinct CDR3 sequences, about 45% of which are singletons. Germline lookup yields CDR1 SNHLY and CDR2 FYNNEI. Deletions cut 1 base from V and 2 bases from J, with 11 bases between. This CDR3 has 15 residues. This chain links TRBV2 with TRBJ2-5, with unresolved D. The source of this sequence is an adult man with Graves' disease, either hyperthyroidism or ophthalmopathy (not recorded which). The source material was peripheral blood or thyroid tissue (not recorded which). CDR3 sequence (DNA): TGTGCCAGCAGTGAAGAGAGAACTGTTCAAGAGACCCAGTACTTC. Translating it yields CASSEERTVQETQYF.